Listed below are T cell receptor beta chains from one sample, sequenced in a study of T cell responses to AZD1222 COVID-19 vaccine. This table comes from immunoSEQ multiplex PCR, and its TCRdb copy is limited to in-frame clones, with some not included. The sample has some 110,000 clones; more than 80% are singletons. The sample was peripheral blood, taken on day 0 of AZD1222 vaccination. Every receptor here comes from an adult in good health. CDR3s include the opening cysteine and the closing phenylalanine or tryptophan. A D gene is named only where the DNA matches it firmly. Only some rows state a clone size, as once, few, many or a class for expanded clones.

clone size	J gene	D gene	V gene	CDR3 DNA	CDR3 protein
-	TRBJ2-5	-	TRBV5-1	TGCGCCAGCAGCCCAGCACAGGCCGCTCAAGAGACCCAGTACTTC	CASSPAQAAQETQYF
-	TRBJ2-5	-	TRBV6-5	TGTGCCAGCAGTTCCCCGGGGGCCGCCCAAGAGACCCAGTACTTC	CASSSPGAAQETQYF
-	TRBJ1-1	-	TRBV9	TGTGCCAGCAGCGTGGGTGGGAGCACTGAAGCTTTCTTT	CASSVGGSTEAFF
-	TRBJ1-1	-	TRBV11-2	TGTGCCAGCAGCTTGGGAATTGAAGCTTTCTTT	CASSLGIEAFF
-	TRBJ1-2	-	TRBV14	TGTGCCAGCAGCCAAGAGACGGGTGGTGGAGGCTACACCTTC	CASSQETGGGGYTF
-	TRBJ2-7	TRBD1	TRBV12-3/TRBV12-4	TGTGCCTGTCGACAGGGTGGGTCCTACGAGCAGTACTTC	CACRQGGSYEQYF
-	TRBJ2-5	TRBD1	TRBV5-1	TGCGCCAGCAGCTTGAATCCTACCCGGGACAGGGTAGAGACCCAGTACTTC	CASSLNPTRDRVETQYF
-	TRBJ2-1	-	TRBV6-5	TGTGCCAGCAGTTCTGGTCCGGGCAGCCACAATGAGCAGTTCTTC	CASSSGPGSHNEQFF
-	TRBJ1-1	-	TRBV24-1	TGTGCCACCTTGGGGTCGGGGGAGAAGAACACTGAAGCTTTCTTT	CATLGSGEKNTEAFF
-	TRBJ1-1	TRBD1	TRBV5-4	TGTGCCAGCAGCTCCTGGGGGGACAGGGTCGGAGACACTGAAGCTTTCTTT	CASSSWGDRVGDTEAFF
-	TRBJ2-7	-	TRBV15	TGTGCCACCAGCTGGATGGGAAACGAGCAGTACTTC	CATSWMGNEQYF
few	TRBJ1-5	-	TRBV6-6	TGTGCCAGCAGTCCCGCCAGGGGCCAGCCCCAGCATTTT	CASSPARGQPQHF
-	TRBJ1-1	-	TRBV29-1	TGCAGCGCGAAGGAGGGGGAGAACACTGAAGCTTTCTTT	CSAKEGENTEAFF
-	TRBJ2-3	TRBD2	TRBV5-4	TGTGCCAGCAGCCTGGGCGGGACTAGCGGGGCTGGGGGTAATACGCAGTATTTT	CASSLGGTSGAGGNTQYF
-	TRBJ1-3	-	TRBV9	TGTGCCAGCAGCGTTGGCGGACAATCGGACACCATATATTTT	CASSVGGQSDTIYF
-	TRBJ2-3	-	TRBV5-5	TGTGCCAGCAGCCCCGGGGCCTACACAGATACGCAGTATTTT	CASSPGAYTDTQYF
-	TRBJ1-2	-	TRBV18	TGTGCCAGCTCCCCAAGCGGGGACGGCTACACCTTC	CASSPSGDGYTF
once	TRBJ1-2	-	TRBV12-3/TRBV12-4	TGTGCCAGCAGACAACAGGGTCGCGGCTACACCTTC	CASRQQGRGYTF
-	TRBJ1-3	-	TRBV5-6	TGTGCCAGCAGCCCGGACTTAGGGTCTGGAAACACCATATATTTT	CASSPDLGSGNTIYF
-	TRBJ2-7	-	TRBV27	TGTGCCAGCAGCCGAAACAGGGACTACGAGCAGTACTTC	CASSRNRDYEQYF
-	TRBJ2-7	-	TRBV7-2	TGTGCCAGCAGCTTCAGCAGGGGTGCGTACGAGCAGTACTTC	CASSFSRGAYEQYF
-	TRBJ2-6	-	TRBV28	TGTGCCAGCAGTTTGGTCATGGGGGCTACTGGGGCCAACGTCCTGACTTTC	CASSLVMGATGANVLTF
few	TRBJ1-1	-	TRBV19	TGTGCCAGTAGGTCTGGAGGCCCGAACACTGAAGCTTTCTTT	CASRSGGPNTEAFF
-	TRBJ2-3	-	TRBV28	TGTGCCAGCAGTTTATTTCGGCCACATGATACGCAGTATTTT	CASSLFRPHDTQYF
-	TRBJ2-1	TRBD2	TRBV29-1	TGCAGCGCCCCGGGACTAGCGGGAGGGCCAAATGAGCAGTTCTTC	CSAPGLAGGPNEQFF
-	TRBJ2-1	TRBD1	TRBV3-1/TRBV3-2	TGTGCCAGCAGCCAAGGGCTGGACAGGGCTCCTGGGACAGGGAATGAGCAGTTCTTC	CASSQGLDRAPGTGNEQFF
-	TRBJ2-2	-	TRBV27	TGTGCCAGCAGTTTTTCCCCTAGAGGCACCGGGGAGCTGTTTTTT	CASSFSPRGTGELFF
once	TRBJ2-1	TRBD1	TRBV5-6	TGTGCCAGCAGCTTGGTCTGGAACAGGGGCCGAATCTACAATGAGCAGTTCTTC	CASSLVWNRGRIYNEQFF
-	TRBJ1-2	-	TRBV6-1	TGTGCCAGCAGTGGGATGAGAAGCGCAAATTTCTATGGCTACACCTTC	CASSGMRSANFYGYTF
-	TRBJ2-1	-	TRBV24-1	TGTGCCACCAGTGTGACAGGCAACTACAATGAGCAGTTCTTC	CATSVTGNYNEQFF
-	TRBJ2-1	-	TRBV21-1	TGTGCCCCCGGTCGGTACAATGAGCAGTTCTTC	CAPGRYNEQFF
-	TRBJ2-3	-	TRBV20-1	TGCAGTGCTAGACCCAGGGATACGCAGTATTTT	CSARPRDTQYF